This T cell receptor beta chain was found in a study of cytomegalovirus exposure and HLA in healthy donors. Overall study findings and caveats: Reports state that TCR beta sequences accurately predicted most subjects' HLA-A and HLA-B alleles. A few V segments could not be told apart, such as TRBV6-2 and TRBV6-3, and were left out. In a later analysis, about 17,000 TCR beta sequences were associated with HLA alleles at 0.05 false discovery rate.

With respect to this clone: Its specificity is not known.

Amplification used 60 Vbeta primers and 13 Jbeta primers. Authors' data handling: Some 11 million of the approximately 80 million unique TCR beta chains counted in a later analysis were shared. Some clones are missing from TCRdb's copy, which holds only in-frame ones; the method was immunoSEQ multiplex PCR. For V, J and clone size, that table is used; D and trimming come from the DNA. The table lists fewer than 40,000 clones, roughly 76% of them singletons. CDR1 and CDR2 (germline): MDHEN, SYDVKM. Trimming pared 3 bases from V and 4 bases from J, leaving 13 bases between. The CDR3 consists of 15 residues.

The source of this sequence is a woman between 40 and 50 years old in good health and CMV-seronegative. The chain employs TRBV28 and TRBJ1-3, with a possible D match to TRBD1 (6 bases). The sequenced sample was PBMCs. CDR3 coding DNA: TGTGCCAGCAGTTTGGGGGCCCCCGGAGGAAACACCATATATTTT. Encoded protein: CASSLGAPGGNTIYF.